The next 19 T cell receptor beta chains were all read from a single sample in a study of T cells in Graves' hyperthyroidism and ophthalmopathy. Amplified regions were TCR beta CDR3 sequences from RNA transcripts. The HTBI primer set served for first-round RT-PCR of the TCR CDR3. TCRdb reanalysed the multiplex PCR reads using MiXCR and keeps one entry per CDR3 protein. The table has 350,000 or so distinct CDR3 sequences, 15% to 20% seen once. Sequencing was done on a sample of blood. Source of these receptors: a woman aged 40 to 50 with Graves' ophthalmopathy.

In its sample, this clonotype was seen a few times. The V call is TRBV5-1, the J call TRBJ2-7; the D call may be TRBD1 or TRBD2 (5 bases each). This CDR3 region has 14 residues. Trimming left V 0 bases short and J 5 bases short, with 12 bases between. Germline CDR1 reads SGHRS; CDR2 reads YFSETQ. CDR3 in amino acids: CASSLVAGSHEQYF. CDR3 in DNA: TGCGCCAGCAGCTTGGTGGCAGGGAGCCACGAGCAGTACTTC.

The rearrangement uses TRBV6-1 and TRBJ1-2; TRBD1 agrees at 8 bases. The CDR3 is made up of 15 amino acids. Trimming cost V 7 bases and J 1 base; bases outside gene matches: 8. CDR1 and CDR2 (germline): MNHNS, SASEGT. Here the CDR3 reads CASKTGAQSNYGYTF. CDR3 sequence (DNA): TGTGCCAGCAAGACAGGGGCTCAAAGTAACTATGGCTACACCTTC.

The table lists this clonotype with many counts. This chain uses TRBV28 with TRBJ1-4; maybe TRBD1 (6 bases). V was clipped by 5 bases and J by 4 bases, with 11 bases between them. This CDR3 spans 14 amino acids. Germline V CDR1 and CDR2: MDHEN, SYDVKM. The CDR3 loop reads CASSGGRSNEKLFF. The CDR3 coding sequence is TGTGCCAGCAGTGGGGGGCGCAGTAATGAAAAACTGTTTTTT.

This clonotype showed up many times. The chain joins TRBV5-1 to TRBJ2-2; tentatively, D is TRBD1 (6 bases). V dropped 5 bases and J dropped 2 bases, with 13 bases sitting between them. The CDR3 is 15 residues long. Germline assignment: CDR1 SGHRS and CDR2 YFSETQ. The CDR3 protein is CASSPGTRNTGELFF. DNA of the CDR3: TGCGCCAGCAGTCCCGGGACACGAAACACCGGGGAGCTGTTTTTT.

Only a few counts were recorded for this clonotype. The CDR3, as DNA: TGTGCCAGCAGCCAAGATCTAGGCGTCATTCCGACCGGGGAGCTGTTTTTT. This sequence encodes CASSQDLGVIPTGELFF. The J gene is TRBJ2-2, the V gene TRBV3-1; the D is unclear. The germline V gene has CDR1 LGHDT and CDR2 YNNKEL (reference sequence). V dropped 0 bases and J dropped 5 bases, with 16 bases sitting between them. This CDR3 is built from 17 residues.

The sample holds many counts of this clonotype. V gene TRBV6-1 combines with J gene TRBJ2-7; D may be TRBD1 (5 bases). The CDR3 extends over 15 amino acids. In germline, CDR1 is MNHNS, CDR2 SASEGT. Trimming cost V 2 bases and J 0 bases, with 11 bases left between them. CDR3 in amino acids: CASSEQGSSSYEQYF. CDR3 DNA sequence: TGTGCCAGCAGTGAACAGGGAAGTAGCTCCTACGAGCAGTACTTC.

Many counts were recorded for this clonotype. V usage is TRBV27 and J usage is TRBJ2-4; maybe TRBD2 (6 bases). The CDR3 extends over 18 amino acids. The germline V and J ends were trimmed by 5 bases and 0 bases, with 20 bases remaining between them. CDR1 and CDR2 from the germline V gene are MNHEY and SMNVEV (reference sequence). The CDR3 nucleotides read TGTGCCAGCAGTGGAGGGCCCCACACCGGGATAGCCAAAAACATTCAGTACTTC. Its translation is CASSGGPHTGIAKNIQYF.

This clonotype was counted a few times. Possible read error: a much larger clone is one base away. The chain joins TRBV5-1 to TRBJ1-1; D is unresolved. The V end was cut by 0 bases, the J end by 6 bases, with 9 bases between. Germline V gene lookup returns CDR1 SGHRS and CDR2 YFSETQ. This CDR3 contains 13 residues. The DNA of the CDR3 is TGCGCCAGCAGCTTGGAAAGGTTCGCTGAAGCTTTCTTT. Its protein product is CASSLERFAEAFF. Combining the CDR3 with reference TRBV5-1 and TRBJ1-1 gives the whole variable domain KAGVTQTPRYLIKTRGQQVTLSCSPISGHRSVSWYQQTPGQGLQFLFEYFSETQRNKGNFPGRFSGRQFSNSRSEMNVSTLELGDSALYLCASSLERFAEAFFGQGTRLTVV.

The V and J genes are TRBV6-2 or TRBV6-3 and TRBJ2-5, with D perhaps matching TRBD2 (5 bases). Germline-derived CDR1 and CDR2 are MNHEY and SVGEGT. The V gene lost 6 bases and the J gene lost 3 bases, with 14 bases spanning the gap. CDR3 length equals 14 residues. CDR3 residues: CASSRGTYEETQYF. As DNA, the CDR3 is TGTGCCAGCAGCCGGGGTACCTATGAAGAGACCCAGTACTTC.

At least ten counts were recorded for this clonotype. The DNA for the CDR3 is TGTGCCAGCAGCTTTGGGGCCCGGGAAGCTTTCTTT. Protein: CASSFGAREAFF. The V and J genes are TRBV7-2 and TRBJ1-1, with D tentatively TRBD1 (5 bases). In germline, CDR1 is SGHTA, CDR2 FQGNSA. Deletions cut 3 bases from V and 8 bases from J, with 10 bases between. This CDR3 region has 12 residues.

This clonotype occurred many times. CDR3 bases: TGTGCCAGCAGTTTTGCGGACATGAACACTGAAGCTTTCTTT. The encoded protein is CASSFADMNTEAFF. This rearrangement joins TRBV27 to TRBJ1-1, with D possibly matching TRBD1 (5 bases). The germline gives CDR1 MNHEY, CDR2 SMNVEV (reference sequence). V was cut by 3 bases and J by 0 bases, with 8 bases left in between. CDR3 length: 14 residues.

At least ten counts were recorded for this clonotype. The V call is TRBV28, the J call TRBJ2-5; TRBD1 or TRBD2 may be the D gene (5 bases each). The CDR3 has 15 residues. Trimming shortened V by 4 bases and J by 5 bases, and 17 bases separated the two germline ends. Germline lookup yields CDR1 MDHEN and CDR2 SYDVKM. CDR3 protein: CASSSLGARRETQYF. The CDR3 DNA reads TGTGCCAGCAGTTCCCTCGGGGCTAGAAGGGAGACCCAGTACTTC. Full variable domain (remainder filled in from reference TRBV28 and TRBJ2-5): DVKVTQSSRYLVKRTGEKVFLECVQDMDHENMFWYRQDPGLGLRLIYFSYDVKMKEKGDIPEGYSVSREKKERFSLILESASTNQTSMYLCASSSLGARRETQYFGPGTRLLVL.

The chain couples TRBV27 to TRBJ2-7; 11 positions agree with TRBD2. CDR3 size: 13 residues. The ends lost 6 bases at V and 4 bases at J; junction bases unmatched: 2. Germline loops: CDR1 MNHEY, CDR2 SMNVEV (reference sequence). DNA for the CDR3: TGTGCCAGCAGGGGACTAGCGGTATACGAGCAGTACTTC. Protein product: CASRGLAVYEQYF.

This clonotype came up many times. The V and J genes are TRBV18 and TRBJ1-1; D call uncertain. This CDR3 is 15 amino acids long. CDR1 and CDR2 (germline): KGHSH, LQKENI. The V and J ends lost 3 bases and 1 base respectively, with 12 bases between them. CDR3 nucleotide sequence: TGTGCCAGCTCACCGATCAACGAAGGGAACACTGAAGCTTTCTTT. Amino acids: CASSPINEGNTEAFF.

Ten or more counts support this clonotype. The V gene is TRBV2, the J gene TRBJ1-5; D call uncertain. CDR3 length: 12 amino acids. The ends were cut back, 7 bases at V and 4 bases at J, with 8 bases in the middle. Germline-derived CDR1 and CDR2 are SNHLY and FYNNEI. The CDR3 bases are TGTGCCAGCAATATCGGGAATCAGCCCCAGCATTTT. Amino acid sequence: CASNIGNQPQHF. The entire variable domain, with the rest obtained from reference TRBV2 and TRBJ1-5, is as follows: EPEVTQTPSHQVTQMGQEVILRCVPISNHLYFYWYRQILGQKVEFLVSFYNNEISEKSEIFDDQFSVERPDGSNFTLKIRSTKLEDSAMYFCASNIGNQPQHFGDGTRLSIL.

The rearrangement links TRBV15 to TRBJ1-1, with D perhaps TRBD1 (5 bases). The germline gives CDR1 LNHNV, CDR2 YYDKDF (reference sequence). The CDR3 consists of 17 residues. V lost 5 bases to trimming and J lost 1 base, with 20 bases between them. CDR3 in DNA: TGTGCCACCAGCGGTCAGAGGGGATCGGAGTCGAACACTGAAGCTTTCTTT. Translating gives CATSGQRGSESNTEAFF.

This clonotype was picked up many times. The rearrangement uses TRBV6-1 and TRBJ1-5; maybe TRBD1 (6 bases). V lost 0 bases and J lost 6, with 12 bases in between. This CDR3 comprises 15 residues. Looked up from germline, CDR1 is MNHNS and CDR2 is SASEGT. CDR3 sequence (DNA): TGTGCCAGCAGTGAAGCTCCGGGAGGGGGTCAGCCCCAGCATTTT. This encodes CASSEAPGGGQPQHF.

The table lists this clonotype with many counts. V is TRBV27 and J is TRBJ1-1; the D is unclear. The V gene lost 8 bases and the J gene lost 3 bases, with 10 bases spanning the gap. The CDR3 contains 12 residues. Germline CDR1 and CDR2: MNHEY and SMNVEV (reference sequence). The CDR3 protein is CASARWDTEAFF. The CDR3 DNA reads TGTGCCAGCGCCAGGTGGGACACTGAAGCTTTCTTT.

The CDR3 sequence: CASSISGAGGYTF. The CDR3 coding sequence is TGTGCCAGCAGTATCTCGGGGGCAGGTGGCTACACCTTC. The J gene is TRBJ1-2, the V gene TRBV12-3 or TRBV12-4; the D gene is possibly TRBD1 (6 bases). There are 13 residues in the CDR3. Between the trimmed V and J ends, which lost 5 bases and 7 bases, there was a span of 14 bases.